The rows below give T cell receptor beta chains drawn from one sample of a study of post-analysis software for immune sequencing data. One entry per CDR3 protein, called by TCRdb with MiXCR from the PCR reads. The table has 400,000 to 500,000 distinct CDR3 sequences, roughly 40% seen once. The sample comprised blood. The origin of the receptors is a girl aged 2-10 years with multiple sclerosis. CDR3s include the opening cysteine and the closing phenylalanine or tryptophan. The D gene is left open where the match is weak. The listing skips clone size in some rows; elsewhere it reads once, few, many or a size class.

>NA|TRBJ1-1|TRBV6-1|NA
TGTGCCAGCAGTCAAGACACCGCGGTAATGAACACTGAAGCTTTCTTT
CASSQDTAVMNTEAFF
>NA|TRBJ1-2|TRBV6-1|NA
TGTGCCAGCAAAATGACGGCCGGGACAACTTATAACTATGGCTACACCTTC
CASKMTAGTTYNYGYTF
>TRBD2|TRBJ2-1|TRBV29-1|NA
TGCAGCGGTAGACGAGCGGGGGGGAGCGATGAACAGTTCTTC
CSGRRAGGSDEQFF
>NA|TRBJ1-2|TRBV7-2|NA
TGTGCCAGCAGCTTAGCGAGCGGGGGCGGGACTAACTATGGCTACACCTTC
CASSLASGGGTNYGYTF
>NA|TRBJ2-1|TRBV27|NA
TGTGCCAGCAGTTTAGGTGGATCTAGCGCCCCTAATGAGCAGTTCTTC
CASSLGGSSAPNEQFF
>NA|TRBJ1-2|TRBV28|NA
TGTGCCAGCAGTTTATCTCTGGCAGGGATTTATGGCTACACCTTC
CASSLSLAGIYGYTF
>NA|TRBJ1-6|TRBV5-1|NA
TGCGCCAGCAGCTTGTCAGCCGGTAATTCACCCCTCCACTTT
CASSLSAGNSPLHF
>NA|TRBJ1-2|TRBV4-3|NA
TGCGCCAGCAGCCAAGTACGGGCGCGAGTTCATGGCTACACCTTC
CASSQVRARVHGYTF
>NA|TRBJ2-5|TRBV9|NA
TGTGCCAGCAGCGTAGCAGATAGAGGGACCCAGTACTTC
CASSVADRGTQYF
>TRBD1|TRBJ2-3|TRBV6-1|NA
TGTGCCAGCAGTGGAACAGGGGTGGAGAGCACAGATACGCAGTATTTT
CASSGTGVESTDTQYF
>NA|TRBJ2-4|TRBV28|NA
TGTGCCAGCAGTGTTCCGGGACTAGCCAAAAACATTCAGTACTTC
CASSVPGLAKNIQYF
>NA|TRBJ1-4|TRBV28|NA
TGTGCCAGCGGCCCAACCTGGGAAGGTGGAAAACTGTTTTTT
CASGPTWEGGKLFF
>NA|TRBJ1-1|TRBV12-3/TRBV12-4|NA
TGTGCCAGCAGTTTCGGCGGAAAAGGCACTGAAGCTTTCTTT
CASSFGGKGTEAFF
>NA|TRBJ2-7|TRBV28|NA
TGTGCCAGCAGGGGGGACATTTACGAGCAGTACTTC
CASRGDIYEQYF
>TRBD1|TRBJ1-2|TRBV5-4|NA
TGTGCCAGCAGCCTACGGACAGGGGGCGTCTATGGCTACACCTTC
CASSLRTGGVYGYTF
>TRBD1|TRBJ1-5|TRBV5-1|NA
TGCGCCAGCAGCTTGGACAGGGGGATCAATCAGCCCCAGCATTTT
CASSLDRGINQPQHF
>TRBD2|TRBJ2-7|TRBV6-5|few
TGTGCCATTAGGACTAGCGGGGTCTCCTACGAGCAGTACTTC
CAIRTSGVSYEQYF
>NA|TRBJ1-1|TRBV12-3/TRBV12-4|NA
TGTGCCAGCAGCCCCCAGACTGAAGCTTTCTTT
CASSPQTEAFF
>NA|TRBJ2-7|TRBV21-1|NA
TGTGCCAGCAGCGCACAGGTATCCCACTACGAGCAGTACTTC
CASSAQVSHYEQYF
>NA|TRBJ1-1|TRBV11-2|few
TGTGCCAGCAGCTTAATAAACATGAACACTGAAGCTTTCTTT
CASSLINMNTEAFF
>NA|TRBJ1-4|TRBV28|NA
TGTGCCAGCAGCTCTAGTCCTAATGAAAAACTGTTTTTT
CASSSSPNEKLFF
>NA|TRBJ2-3|TRBV5-1|NA
TGCGCCAGCGGAGTGGGGGGGCCTTTCACAGGTACGCAGTATTTT
CASGVGGPFTGTQYF
>NA|TRBJ1-2|TRBV29-1|NA
TGCAGCGTTGAACCTCTAATTCGCGGCTCCGGGAGAGGTAACTATGGCTACACCTTC
CSVEPLIRGSGRGNYGYTF
>TRBD2|TRBJ2-7|TRBV11-2|many
TGTGCCAGCAGCCTGATAGCGGGGGGCTCCTACGAGCAGTACTTC
CASSLIAGGSYEQYF
>NA|TRBJ2-7|TRBV4-3|once
TGCGCCAGCAGCCCCGATACAGGATTCAACTCCTACGAGCAGTACTTC
CASSPDTGFNSYEQYF
>NA|TRBJ2-5|TRBV6-5|NA
TGTGCCAGCAGTTACGTCGCGGGTCGGTGGCAGACCCAGTACTTC
CASSYVAGRWQTQYF
>TRBD1|TRBJ2-1|TRBV7-2|few
TGTGCCAGCAGCTCTGGACAGGGGGGTTACAATGAGCAGTTCTTC
CASSSGQGGYNEQFF
>NA|TRBJ2-7|TRBV7-2|NA
TGTGCTTCCACCCCTCGGGGACGACCACCCTCCGAGCAGTACTTC
CASTPRGRPPSEQYF